These 15 T cell receptor beta chains were all obtained from the same sample, sequenced in a study of CD8+ T cells in alopecia areata. RNA was extracted and reverse transcribed into cDNA as the sequencing template. The repertoire was sequenced with immunoSEQ multiplex PCR; TCRdb's copy has only in-frame clones and lacks some. Seen here are 270,000 or so clones, more than 45% observed once, and the top ten hold over 1.5%. Documented treatment: oral pan-JAK inhibitor, 5-10 mg twice daily. This specimen consisted of CD4+ T cells sorted from blood, obtained at week 24, from a patient treated with tofacitinib. These receptor sequences come from a human donor with alopecia areata.

This clone was detected only a few times. The chain is built from TRBV7-2 and TRBJ1-6; 8 nucleotides match TRBD1. Germline V gene data show CDR1 as SGHTA and CDR2 as FQGNSA. V dropped 5 bases and J dropped 10; count of bases not matched to a gene: 7. The CDR3 totals 14 residues. CDR3 amino acids: CASSQDRVGSPLHF. The CDR3 DNA is TGTGCCAGCAGCCAGGACAGGGTCGGATCACCCCTCCACTTT.

The rearrangement links TRBV5-1 to TRBJ2-1; no reliable D call. Trimming pared 0 bases from V and 4 bases from J, leaving 11 bases between. CDR1 and CDR2 (germline): SGHRS, YFSETQ. This CDR3 spans 15 amino acids. CDR3 DNA sequence: TGCGCCAGCAGCTTGGGCACGGTAGAGTACAATGAGCAGTTCTTC. Protein product: CASSLGTVEYNEQFF.

The sample holds a few counts of this clone. The chain combines TRBV29-1 with TRBJ1-1; no clear D gene. CDR3 size: 14 residues. Looked up from germline, CDR1 is SQVTM and CDR2 is ANQGSEA. V lost 3 bases and J lost 0, with 11 bases in between. DNA for the CDR3: TGCAGCGTTGATGGCAGCCGTTTGAACACTGAAGCTTTCTTT. Amino acids: CSVDGSRLNTEAFF.

The V and J genes are TRBV2 and TRBJ2-2; no clear D. The CDR3 totals 13 residues. V lost 6 bases and J lost 1, with 6 bases in between. The germline gives CDR1 SNHLY, CDR2 FYNNEI. The CDR3 sequence: CASRGLNTGELFF. The CDR3 region has the DNA TGTGCCAGCAGGGGCCTGAACACCGGGGAGCTGTTTTTT.

This clone appeared a few times. The rearrangement links TRBV12-5 to TRBJ2-4; D might be TRBD1 (5 bases). The CDR3 spans 16 residues. The germline V and J ends were trimmed by 1 base and 0 bases, with 10 bases remaining between them. Looked up from germline, CDR1 is LGHNT and CDR2 is FRNRAP. The CDR3 nucleotides are TGTGCTAGTGGTTTGGGACAGAGCCTAGCCAAAAACATTCAGTACTTC. Its translation is CASGLGQSLAKNIQYF.

This clone was recorded only once. CDR3 protein: CASSPTTGTSASQFF. CDR3 nucleotide sequence: TGTGCCAGCTCACCCACCACCGGGACTAGCGCCTCGCAGTTCTTC. The chain combines TRBV18 with TRBJ2-1, with TRBD2 identical over 10 bases. CDR1 is KGHSH, CDR2 LQKENI, per germline. The CDR3 is made up of 15 amino acids. V was pared by 3 bases and J by 12 bases, with 11 bases of the junction left unmatched.

This clone was counted a few times. This sequence joins TRBV28 and TRBJ2-5, with 8 bases fitting TRBD2. There are 17 residues in the CDR3. The V and J ends lost 4 bases and 3 bases, in that order; junction bases with no gene match: 13. Germline CDR1 MDHEN, CDR2 SYDVKM. The CDR3 coding sequence is TGTGCCAGCAGTTCCTACCCGGTTAGCGGGGTCGAAGAGACCCAGTACTTC. Its translation is CASSSYPVSGVEETQYF.

V usage is TRBV18 and J usage is TRBJ2-1; D not resolved. Trimming shortened V by 2 bases and J by 4 bases, and 9 bases separated the two germline ends. The CDR3 consists of 14 residues. Germline lookup yields CDR1 KGHSH and CDR2 LQKENI. CDR3 amino acids: CASSPSDGYNEQFF. The CDR3 DNA sequence: TGTGCCAGCTCACCATCGGACGGTTACAATGAGCAGTTCTTC.

This chain uses TRBV25-1 with TRBJ1-1; 8 bases are shared with TRBD1. The CDR3 spans 13 residues. Germline trimming cut 7 bases from V and 5 bases from J; bases unmatched to any gene: 6. Germline V CDR1 and CDR2: MGHDK, SYGVNS. The CDR3 is CASTRTGRTEAFF. The DNA of the CDR3 is TGTGCCAGCACTCGGACAGGGCGGACTGAAGCTTTCTTT.

The chain employs TRBV5-1 and TRBJ1-1, with D perhaps TRBD1 (5 bases). This CDR3 contains 15 residues. With 0 bases removed from V and 1 base from J, the gap between germline ends came to 10 bases. The germline V gene has CDR1 SGHRS and CDR2 YFSETQ. CDR3 sequence (DNA): TGCGCCAGCAGCTTGGTGGAGGGGAGGAACACTGAAGCTTTCTTT. This codes for CASSLVEGRNTEAFF.

The V call is TRBV9, the J call TRBJ2-5, with 9 bases lining up with TRBD1. V lost 0 bases, J lost 4 bases, and 10 bases stayed unmatched. There are 17 residues in the CDR3. Germline CDR1 SGDLS, CDR2 YYNGEE. CDR3 protein: CASSVVSPGQGRETQYF. The CDR3 region has the DNA TGTGCCAGCAGCGTAGTGAGCCCTGGACAGGGGCGAGAGACCCAGTACTTC.

J is TRBJ2-7 and V is TRBV28; D possibly corresponds to TRBD2 (7 bases). V was trimmed by 3 bases and J by 6 bases, leaving 15 bases between them. The CDR3 covers 14 residues. Germline values: CDR1 MDHEN, CDR2 SYDVKM. In DNA, the CDR3 is TGTGCCAGCAGTTTGGGGGGGGCACCCCGCGAGCAGTACTTC. This codes for CASSLGGAPREQYF.

The chain links TRBV4-1 to TRBJ1-4, with D unresolved. With 4 bases removed from V and 5 bases from J, the gap between germline ends came to 14 bases. The CDR3 length is 15 residues. Germline CDR1 is MGHRA and CDR2 is YSYEKL. The CDR3 protein is CASSLPYQGNEKLFF. For the CDR3, the DNA is TGCGCCAGCAGCCTCCCTTATCAAGGGAATGAAAAACTGTTTTTT.

This clone was seen a handful of times. One junction end disagrees with the germline gene, perhaps due to a read error. The V gene is TRBV11-2, the J gene TRBJ2-3, with a weak D call TRBD2 (6 bases). Germline-derived CDR1 and CDR2 are SGHAT and FQNNGV. The CDR3 is 14 residues long. The CDR3 region has the DNA TGTGCCAGCAGCTTAGCGTTCCGGGACTTCCCAACCCTCTTT. Its protein product is CASSLAFRDFPTLF.

The chain carries TRBV5-1 and TRBJ2-2; D may match TRBD1 or TRBD2 (7 bases each). In germline, CDR1 is SGHRS, CDR2 YFSETQ. V was clipped by 3 bases and J by 8 bases, with 14 bases between them. This CDR3 has 14 amino acids. CDR3 coding DNA: TGCGCCAGCAGCTCCGAAGCGGGACAGGGGGAGCTGTTTTTT. Its protein product is CASSSEAGQGELFF.